This TCR beta chain was recorded in a study of blood T cell repertoires in COVID-19. Whole-study context: There were acute and convalescent COVID-19 samples, and they came from the United States, Italy and Spain.

In germline, CDR1 is ENHRY, CDR2 SYGVKD. V lost 6 bases, J lost 5 bases, and 3 bases stayed unmatched. The CDR3 totals 12 residues. Authors' analysis steps: The assay estimated nucleated cells by amplifying reference gene primers. Generated by immunoSEQ multiplex PCR, the TCRdb table keeps only in-frame clones and is missing some. V and J calls and clone size are those listed in that table; D and trimming were worked out from the DNA. The sample holds roughly 140,000 clones, 81% seen once. The chain joins TRBV10-3 to TRBJ2-5; TRBD2 agrees at 7 bases. The sequence came from a human donor in a cohort sampled during active COVID-19. Specimen: peripheral blood. The CDR3, as DNA: TGTGCCATCAGGTGGGGGGGGGAGACCCAGTACTTC. Translation: CAIRWGGETQYF.